These 25 T cell receptor beta chains were all obtained from the same sample, sequenced in a study of cytomegalovirus exposure and HLA in healthy donors. Researchers ran the PCR with 60 Vbeta and 13 Jbeta primers. Profiled with immunoSEQ multiplex PCR; TCRdb holds only in-frame clones, not every one. This table has roughly 100,000 clones, 65% to 85% appearing once. Sequenced sample: PBMCs. The receptors here all came from a man aged 45-60 years in good health and CMV-seropositive.

J is TRBJ1-1 and V is TRBV5-4; D uncertain. In germline, CDR1 is SGHNT, CDR2 YYREEE (reference sequence). The CDR3 has 16 amino acids. V lost 6 bases and J 0 bases, leaving 18 bases between the germline ends. This CDR3 reads CASTPLEGLMNTEAFF. CDR3 nucleotide sequence: TGTGCCAGCACCCCCTTGGAGGGATTAATGAACACTGAAGCTTTCTTT.

This clone was found a few times. The chain recombines TRBV4-2 with TRBJ2-6; TRBD1 matches 12 bases. Germline lookup yields CDR1 LGHNA and CDR2 YNFKEQ. The CDR3 is 18 amino acids. Trimming cost V 1 base and J 2 bases; bases outside gene matches: 3. DNA for the CDR3: TGTGCCAGCAGCCAAGCCGGGACAGGGGGCCCTGGGGCCAACGTCCTGACTTTC. Its translation: CASSQAGTGGPGANVLTF.

The gene calls are TRBV7-9 and TRBJ2-2, with D maybe TRBD1 (6 bases). The V gene's germline CDR1 is SEHNR and CDR2 FQNEAQ (reference sequence). This CDR3 spans 14 amino acids. V was pared by 0 bases and J by 4 bases, with 6 bases between. CDR3 coding DNA: TGTGCCAGCAGCTTAGCAGGGGGCACCGGGGAGCTGTTTTTT. Translated: CASSLAGGTGELFF.

In the case of this clone: One end of the junction is discordant with germline, which a read error may explain. V is TRBV7-9 and J is TRBJ2-1; D may be TRBD1 (5 bases). Looked up from germline, CDR1 is SEHNR and CDR2 is FQNEAQ (reference sequence). This CDR3 comprises 13 residues. The CDR3 loop reads CSSSFQGVGEQFF. The CDR3 coding sequence is TGTTCCAGCAGCTTCCAGGGCGTAGGTGAGCAGTTCTTC.

This clone was seen a few times. V and J are TRBV6-6 and TRBJ2-1; perhaps TRBD2 as D (5 bases). This CDR3 has 15 amino acids. V lost 2 bases and J lost 7, with 15 bases in between. The germline gives CDR1 MNHNY, CDR2 SVGAGI (reference sequence). The CDR3 protein is CASSYGRMAGNEQFF. CDR3 nucleotide sequence: TGTGCCAGCAGTTACGGGAGAATGGCGGGTAATGAGCAGTTCTTC.

The count of this clone is one. J is TRBJ1-1 and V is TRBV5-4, with D unresolved. Germline-derived CDR1 and CDR2 are SGHNT and YYREEE (reference sequence). The CDR3 spans 12 residues. Trimming took 4 bases from V and 5 from J, leaving 9 bases between them. CDR3 loop: CASSQEETEAFF. In nucleotides, the CDR3 is TGTGCCAGCAGCCAAGAGGAAACTGAAGCTTTCTTT. Drawing the rest from reference TRBV5-4 and TRBJ1-1, the complete variable domain is ETGVTQSPTHLIKTRGQQVTLRCSSQSGHNTVSWYQQALGQGPQFIFQYYREEENGRGNFPPRFSGLQFPNYSSELNVNALELDDSALYLCASSQEETEAFFGQGTRLTVV.

The gene calls are TRBV28 and TRBJ2-5, with 7 bases lining up with TRBD2. The CDR3 runs 14 residues. Trimming at V came to 6 bases and at J to 1 base, leaving 5 bases not matched to a gene. CDR1 is MDHEN and CDR2 is SYDVKM in the germline V gene. The CDR3 sequence is CASRTGTTQETQYF. In DNA, the CDR3 is TGTGCCAGCAGAACCGGGACTACCCAAGAGACCCAGTACTTC.

V is TRBV19 and J is TRBJ2-5; weak D call: TRBD2 (7 bases). The CDR3 is 13 amino acids. Trimming cost V 7 bases and J 11 bases, with 20 bases left between them. Germline V gene sequence: CDR1 LNHDA, CDR2 SQIVND (reference sequence). CDR3 in amino acids: CASTPLPGGVQYF. CDR3 nucleotide sequence: TGTGCCAGTACCCCCTTGCCGGGGGGCGTGCAGTACTTC. Variable domain in full (rest from reference TRBV19 and TRBJ2-5): DGGITQSPKYLFRKEGQNVTLSCEQNLNHDAMYWYRQDPGQGLRLIYYSQIVNDFQKGDIAEGYSVSREKKESFPLTVTSAQKNPTAFYLCASTPLPGGVQYFGPGTRLLVL.

This chain's CDR3 is CAWSTGRTSNEQFF. DNA for the CDR3: TGTGCCTGGAGTACCGGGAGGACGTCCAATGAGCAGTTCTTC. The chain combines TRBV30 with TRBJ2-1; 7 bases fit TRBD2. The CDR3 extends over 14 amino acids. Germline CDR1 GTSNPN, CDR2 SVGIG (reference sequence). Losses at the gene ends were 2 bases for V and 6 bases for J; bases not matched to a gene: 7.

This clone was recorded only once. The V gene is TRBV14, the J gene TRBJ2-1; 11 nucleotides line up with TRBD2. V was clipped by 4 bases and J by 9 bases; unmatched bases: 17. Germline CDR1 is SGHDN and CDR2 is FVKESK. There are 18 residues in the CDR3. The CDR3, as DNA: TGTGCCAGCAGCCTCTCCCTCGTAACTAGCGGGAGTTTTAGTGAGCAGTTCTTC. Protein: CASSLSLVTSGSFSEQFF.

The sample holds a few counts of this clone. The gene calls are TRBV19 and TRBJ2-2; 9 positions match TRBD1. The junction had 9 bases not matched to a gene; V was cut back by 3 bases and J by 7 bases. The CDR3 runs 16 residues. CDR1 and CDR2 (germline): LNHDA, SQIVND (reference sequence). CDR3 in DNA: TGTGCCAGTAGTATCCCGGGACAGGGTTTAGTCGGGGAGCTGTTTTTT. This sequence encodes CASSIPGQGLVGELFF. Full variable domain (rest looked up from reference TRBV19 and TRBJ2-2): DGGITQSPKYLFRKEGQNVTLSCEQNLNHDAMYWYRQDPGQGLRLIYYSQIVNDFQKGDIAEGYSVSREKKESFPLTVTSAQKNPTAFYLCASSIPGQGLVGELFFGEGSRLTVL.

The chain carries TRBV25-1 and TRBJ1-2, with TRBD1 as a possible D gene (5 bases). The germline V and J ends were trimmed by 1 base and 8 bases, with 17 bases remaining between them. The CDR3 extends over 15 amino acids. The germline V gene has CDR1 MGHDK and CDR2 SYGVNS. The CDR3 region has the DNA TGTGCCAGCAGTGAATTAGGGGATCCCCAGAAAGGCTACACCTTC. Translated: CASSELGDPQKGYTF.

The chain recombines TRBV4-2 with TRBJ1-3; D not certain. The germline gives CDR1 LGHNA, CDR2 YNFKEQ. Trimming stripped 4 bases from V and 2 bases from J, with 9 bases between. CDR3 size: 14 residues. The CDR3 DNA reads as TGTGCCAGCAGCCTGGGGAGGACTGGAAACACCATATATTTT. This translates into CASSLGRTGNTIYF.

The chain couples TRBV2 to TRBJ2-3, with a weak D call TRBD1 (5 bases). Germline CDR1 SNHLY, CDR2 FYNNEI. The CDR3 is 14 residues long. Trimming stripped 4 bases from V and 2 bases from J, with 10 bases between. CDR3 protein: CASSVPRDTDTQYF. The CDR3 DNA is TGTGCCAGCAGTGTTCCCAGGGACACAGATACGCAGTATTTT.

This chain uses TRBV4-2 with TRBJ2-1; 7 bases align to TRBD2. V was clipped by 0 bases and J by 5 bases; unmatched bases: 10. The CDR3 extends over 17 amino acids. Germline lookup yields CDR1 LGHNA and CDR2 YNFKEQ. CDR3 region: CASSQDLRGSMHNEQFF. The DNA for the CDR3 is TGTGCCAGCAGCCAAGATCTCCGCGGGAGTATGCACAATGAGCAGTTCTTC.

This chain connects TRBV30 to TRBJ2-3; weak D call: TRBD1 (5 bases). Trimming shortened V by 0 bases and J by 5 bases, and 6 bases separated the two germline ends. Per the germline V gene, CDR1 is GTSNPN and CDR2 is SVGIG (reference sequence). The CDR3 covers 12 residues. CDR3 sequence (DNA): TGTGCCTGGAGTGTAGGGGTAGATACGCAGTATTTT. This translates into CAWSVGVDTQYF.

The chain recombines TRBV15 with TRBJ2-3; maybe TRBD2 (6 bases). CDR3 length equals 16 residues. V was pared by 0 bases and J by 1 base, with 11 bases between. The germline V gene encodes CDR1 LNHNV and CDR2 YYDKDF (reference sequence). The CDR3 DNA sequence: TGTGCCACCAGCAGAGATATTAGCGGAGGCACAGATACGCAGTATTTT. Its protein is CATSRDISGGTDTQYF.

J is TRBJ1-1 and V is TRBV7-9; 7 bases map to TRBD1. This CDR3 is 15 amino acids long. The V gene's germline CDR1 is SEHNR and CDR2 FQNEAQ (reference sequence). V was clipped by 2 bases and J by 3 bases; unmatched bases: 6. The CDR3 DNA reads TGTGCCAGCAGCTTAACACAGGGGCGGGACACTGAAGCTTTCTTT. Encoded protein: CASSLTQGRDTEAFF.

The chain joins TRBV5-6 to TRBJ2-2; D gene unclear. CDR3 length: 14 residues. Germline lookup yields CDR1 SGHDT and CDR2 YYEEEE. Between the trimmed V and J ends, which lost 4 bases and 2 bases, there was a span of 9 bases. The CDR3 DNA follows: TGTGCCAGCAGCCCACCAGGAAACACCGGGGAGCTGTTTTTT. Translated, it gives CASSPPGNTGELFF.

The CDR3 spells CASSHGTGQGVEETQYF. CDR3 DNA sequence: TGTGCCAGCAGCCACGGGACGGGACAGGGTGTTGAAGAGACCCAGTACTTC. The chain carries TRBV4-2 and TRBJ2-5; TRBD1 agrees at 9 bases. The CDR3 spans 17 residues. Per germline, CDR1 LGHNA and CDR2 YNFKEQ. V shed 3 bases and J 3 bases; nucleotides not matched to a gene: 11.

V usage is TRBV10-3 and J usage is TRBJ2-1; tentative D call: TRBD2 (5 bases). Trimming took 3 bases from V and 2 from J, leaving 8 bases between them. Germline V gene lookup returns CDR1 ENHRY and CDR2 SYGVKD. The CDR3 is 14 amino acids. The CDR3 loop is CAISEGLTYNEQFF. The CDR3, as DNA: TGTGCCATCAGTGAAGGACTCACCTACAATGAGCAGTTCTTC.

This chain links TRBV28 with TRBJ2-5; TRBD1 aligns across 9 bases. The CDR3 is 15 amino acids. V shed 3 bases and J 4 bases; nucleotides not matched to a gene: 6. Per the germline V gene, CDR1 is MDHEN and CDR2 is SYDVKM. The CDR3 region has the DNA TGTGCCAGCAGTTTTTGGGGACAGGGCCGAGAGACCCAGTACTTC. This encodes CASSFWGQGRETQYF.

This chain uses TRBV30 with TRBJ2-5; weak D call: TRBD2 (7 bases). The CDR3 covers 16 residues. Trimming shortened V by 0 bases and J by 4 bases, and 18 bases separated the two germline ends. CDR1 and CDR2 (germline): GTSNPN, SVGIG (reference sequence). CDR3 loop: CAWSVEVGGLLETQYF. The CDR3 region has the DNA TGTGCCTGGAGTGTAGAGGTCGGGGGGCTCTTAGAGACCCAGTACTTC.

The chain employs TRBV27 and TRBJ2-5, with 10 nucleotides matching TRBD2. This CDR3 comprises 17 residues. Germline V gene lookup returns CDR1 MNHEY and CDR2 SMNVEV (reference sequence). Trimming removed 0 bases from V and 1 base from J; junction bases left unmatched: 5. The CDR3 is CASSLSGTSAAQETQYF. The CDR3 region has the DNA TGTGCCAGCAGTTTATCGGGGACTAGCGCCGCCCAAGAGACCCAGTACTTC.

CDR3 sequence (DNA): TGTGCCAGCAGTGAAGATGTCCGGGGGGAACAAGAGACCCAGTACTTC. It specifies CASSEDVRGEQETQYF. The chain employs TRBV25-1 and TRBJ2-5, with TRBD2 matching 7 bases. The CDR3 sequence is 16 residues long. With 2 bases clipped from V and 2 bases from J, the junction kept 8 bases outside the gene matches. Germline CDR1 is MGHDK and CDR2 is SYGVNS.